The clone carrying this TCR beta chain turned up a few times. This specimen comes from a study of CD8+CD57+ T cells in acquired aplastic anemia. Patients chosen for sequencing had CD8+CD57+ cells that had expanded, as shown by flow cytometry. Trimming at V came to 8 bases and at J to 0 bases, leaving 2 bases not matched to a gene. The CDR3 consists of 13 residues. Germline loops: CDR1 KGHSH, CDR2 LQKENI. Profiling that covered TCR beta VDJ and CDR3 relied on genomic DNA as its template. Via MiXCR, TCRdb re-called the reads, giving one row per CDR3 protein. The table records around 190,000 distinct CDR3 sequences, nearly 50% of them present only once.

What was sequenced was sorted CD4+, CD8+, or CD8+CD57+ T cells (not recorded which) from PBMCs. This sequence joins TRBV18 and TRBJ2-7; TRBD1 matches 9 bases. This clonotype was sampled from a human donor with aplastic anemia. The DNA for the CDR3 is TGTGCCAGCACGACAGGGGGCTCCTACGAGCAGTACTTC. It codes for CASTTGGSYEQYF.